Each of the 18 T cell receptor beta chains below was sequenced from the same sample in a study of neoadjuvant anti-PD-1 for oral cavity cancer. The repertoire was sequenced with immunoSEQ multiplex PCR; TCRdb's copy has only in-frame clones and lacks some. The sample lists approximately 7,600 clones, around half seen once, with approximately 12% in the top ten. The sample was tumor tissue, taken before nivolumab (anti-PD-1) treatment. The receptors here all came from a person between 35 and 79 years old with oral cavity squamous cell carcinoma.

This rearrangement joins TRBV13 to TRBJ2-2; 8 bases match TRBD1. CDR1 and CDR2 (germline): PRHDT, FYEKMQ (reference sequence). V shed 5 bases and J 8 bases; nucleotides not matched to a gene: 7. The CDR3 totals 14 residues. The CDR3 DNA is TGTGCCAGCAGCAAGGACAGGGTATCGGGGGAGCTGTTTTTT. Its protein product is CASSKDRVSGELFF.

This clone showed up just once. The V gene is TRBV10-3, the J gene TRBJ2-2; D remains ambiguous. The germline gives CDR1 ENHRY, CDR2 SYGVKD. Trimming took off 4 bases at V and 7 bases at J, with 10 bases between the two ends. The CDR3 loop spans 13 amino acids. The CDR3 here is CAISVLDGGELFF. The CDR3 nucleotides read TGTGCCATCAGTGTCCTAGATGGCGGGGAGCTGTTTTTT.

The chain uses TRBV28 and TRBJ2-3; TRBD2 aligns across 7 bases. After removal of 3 bases from V and 0 bases from J, the junction contained 6 bases not matched to a gene. The CDR3 has 16 amino acids. Per germline, CDR1 MDHEN and CDR2 SYDVKM. CDR3 nucleotides: TGTGCCAGCAGTTTTGGGTCTAGCGGAAGCACAGATACGCAGTATTTT. This sequence encodes CASSFGSSGSTDTQYF.

DNA of the CDR3: TGTGCCAGCAGCGTAGACCCGGGCCCGAACACTGAAGCTTTCTTT. This encodes CASSVDPGPNTEAFF. V and J are TRBV9 and TRBJ1-1, with D unclear. The ends were cut back, 0 bases at V and 1 base at J, with 10 bases in the middle. The CDR3 contains 15 residues. Germline V lookup: CDR1 SGDLS, CDR2 YYNGEE.

This clone was observed once. The rearrangement links TRBV30 to TRBJ1-5, with D tentatively TRBD1 (6 bases). The CDR3 is made up of 14 amino acids. In germline, CDR1 is GTSNPN, CDR2 SVGIG (reference sequence). V dropped 1 base and J dropped 2 bases, with 9 bases sitting between them. The DNA for the CDR3 is TGTGCCTGGAGTGGTCGGACAGGCAATCAGCCCCAGCATTTT. Translation: CAWSGRTGNQPQHF.

The chain combines TRBV23-1 with TRBJ2-7; 7 nucleotides match TRBD1. TRBV23-1 qualifies as an ORF whose function is uncertain. CDR3 size: 14 residues. Germline trimming cut 4 bases from V and 2 bases from J; bases unmatched to any gene: 5. CDR3 region: CASSRSGTAYEQYF. DNA of the CDR3: TGCGCCAGCAGTCGATCCGGGACAGCCTACGAGCAGTACTTC.

V gene TRBV7-8 combines with J gene TRBJ2-1, with TRBD2 matching 10 bases. The germline V gene encodes CDR1 SGHVS and CDR2 FQNEAQ. There are 20 residues in the CDR3. V was pared by 1 base and J by 1 base, with 13 bases of the junction left unmatched. Here the CDR3 reads CASSLGKLAGLKESYNEQFF. The CDR3 bases are TGTGCCAGCAGCTTAGGGAAACTAGCGGGACTCAAAGAGTCCTACAATGAGCAGTTCTTC.

The chain uses TRBV5-5 and TRBJ2-6; D not resolved. The CDR3 runs to 15 residues. V lost 2 bases and J 2 bases, leaving 8 bases between the germline ends. Germline CDR1 reads SGHKS; CDR2 reads YYEKEE (reference sequence). The DNA for the CDR3 is TGTGCCAGCAGCTTACTCTTACCTGGGGCCAACGTCCTGACTTTC. This gives the protein CASSLLLPGANVLTF.

The CDR3 reads CASSYSSQNTEAFF. The DNA for the CDR3 is TGTGCCAGCAGTTACTCGAGCCAGAACACTGAAGCTTTCTTT. The rearrangement links TRBV6-6 to TRBJ1-1; D uncertain. The CDR3 runs 14 residues. V shed 0 bases and J shed 1 base, with 6 bases lying between them. Germline CDR1 MNHNY, CDR2 SVGAGI (reference sequence).

This clone was picked up one time. CDR3 DNA sequence: TGTGCCAGCAGCGTAGCGGGGTACAATGAGCAGTTCTTC. Translated: CASSVAGYNEQFF. The V call is TRBV7-3, the J call TRBJ2-1, with 8 bases aligning to TRBD2. Germline-derived CDR1 and CDR2 are SGHTA and FQGTGA. The CDR3 runs 13 residues. After removal of 5 bases from V and 4 bases from J, the junction contained 1 base not matched to a gene.

This chain joins TRBV5-5 and TRBJ2-1; D is undetermined. Per the germline V gene, CDR1 is SGHKS and CDR2 is YYEKEE (reference sequence). The V and J ends lost 1 base and 4 bases respectively, with 6 bases between them. CDR3 length: 13 residues. This CDR3 reads CASSLSLYNEQFF. The CDR3 bases are TGTGCCAGCAGCTTGAGCCTATACAATGAGCAGTTCTTC.

The rearrangement links TRBV6-5 to TRBJ2-3, with D hard to call. V gave up 0 bases and J gave up 0 bases, with 1 base separating them. The CDR3 is made up of 13 amino acids. Germline V CDR1 and CDR2: MNHEY, SVGAGI. The CDR3 DNA follows: TGTGCCAGCAGTTACTCAAGCACAGATACGCAGTATTTT. Translated: CASSYSSTDTQYF.

This sequence joins TRBV10-3 and TRBJ1-1; tentatively, D is TRBD1 (5 bases). Trimming pared 0 bases from V and 1 base from J, leaving 6 bases between. From germline, CDR1 is ENHRY and CDR2 SYGVKD. CDR3 length: 14 amino acids. CDR3 nucleotides: TGTGCCATCAGTGAGTCCGGGGCGAACACTGAAGCTTTCTTT. It is translated as CAISESGANTEAFF.

This clone was seen just once. The V and J genes are TRBV5-1 and TRBJ2-2; no reliable D call. From germline, CDR1 is SGHRS and CDR2 YFSETQ. The CDR3 contains 13 residues. V lost 7 bases, J lost 4 bases, and 11 bases lay in between. This CDR3 is CASGILGTGELFF. CDR3 bases: TGCGCCAGCGGGATTCTCGGCACCGGGGAGCTGTTTTTT.

A few counts support this clone. The chain carries TRBV11-2 and TRBJ1-1; D is perhaps TRBD1 (5 bases). The germline V gene has CDR1 SGHAT and CDR2 FQNNGV. V was clipped by 7 bases and J by 1 base, with 16 bases between them. The CDR3 extends over 15 amino acids. This CDR3 is CASTKGLTENTEAFF. The CDR3 nucleotides read TGTGCCAGCACCAAGGGGCTTACAGAGAACACTGAAGCTTTCTTT.

This rearrangement joins TRBV7-2 to TRBJ2-7; D unresolved. With 5 bases removed from V and 7 bases from J, the gap between germline ends came to 15 bases. The germline V gene encodes CDR1 SGHTA and CDR2 FQGNSA. The CDR3 has 13 residues. CDR3 protein: CASSLTPGSEQYF. The CDR3, as DNA: TGTGCCAGCAGCCTAACGCCCGGATCTGAGCAGTACTTC.

This clone has just one count. V gene TRBV18 combines with J gene TRBJ2-5; D is uncertain. Germline loops: CDR1 KGHSH, CDR2 LQKENI. V lost 3 bases to trimming and J lost 0 bases, with 2 bases between them. The CDR3 consists of 12 residues. CDR3 loop: CASSPNQETQYF. CDR3 coding DNA: TGTGCCAGCTCACCCAACCAAGAGACCCAGTACTTC.

Details on this clone: One end of the junction does not line up with germline, which may come from a read error. This rearrangement joins TRBV5-1 to TRBJ2-5, with a possible D match to TRBD2 (5 bases). CDR3 length equals 13 residues. Germline V gives CDR1 SGHRS, CDR2 YFSETQ. CDR3 protein: CASSTDPGETQYF. The CDR3 DNA sequence: TGTGCCAGCAGCACGGACCCGGGGGAGACCCAGTACTTC.